This passage covers 6 T cell receptor beta chains from one sample sequenced in a study of STAT5B mutations in CD4+ large granular lymphocyte leukemia. Only in-frame clones appear in the TCRdb table, and some are missing; sequencing was by immunoSEQ multiplex PCR. The sample consists of approximately 30,000 clones, around 80% of them appearing once. The sample comprised CD4+ T cells from blood buffy coats. The receptor source for this set is a human donor in good health.

The V and J genes are TRBV30 and TRBJ1-4; D may be TRBD1 (6 bases). V dropped 1 base and J dropped 4 bases, with 16 bases sitting between them. Germline V gene data show CDR1 as GTSNPN and CDR2 as SVGIG (reference sequence). The CDR3 length is 16 residues. The CDR3 region has the DNA TGTGCCTGGAGTGACCTCGGGGGGGCCCTTAATGAAAAACTGTTTTTT. Protein: CAWSDLGGALNEKLFF.

The chain uses TRBV7-2 and TRBJ2-1, with a possible D match to TRBD1 (6 bases). V gave up 2 bases and J gave up 8 bases, with 13 bases separating them. Germline V CDR1 and CDR2: SGHTA, FQGNSA. The CDR3 covers 14 residues. This chain's CDR3 is CASSLSTGTHEQFF. The DNA of the CDR3 is TGTGCCAGCAGCTTAAGTACAGGGACCCATGAGCAGTTCTTC.

The genes are TRBV5-1 and TRBJ2-2; 7 positions agree with TRBD2. The CDR3 spans 18 residues. With V trimmed by 0 bases and J by 6 bases, 14 bases remained unmatched. Germline assignment: CDR1 SGHRS and CDR2 YFSETQ. CDR3 residues: CASSLGFGRGSMAGELFF. CDR3 in DNA: TGCGCCAGCAGCTTGGGGTTTGGTCGCGGGAGTATGGCCGGGGAGCTGTTTTTT.

The genes are TRBV27 and TRBJ1-1; D unresolved. The CDR3 runs to 13 residues. Trimming took 7 bases from V and 0 from J, leaving 9 bases between them. Germline V lookup: CDR1 MNHEY, CDR2 SMNVEV (reference sequence). The CDR3 bases are TGTGCCAGCATAAGTGTGGTGAACACTGAAGCTTTCTTT. Protein sequence: CASISVVNTEAFF.

The V call is TRBV5-1, the J call TRBJ2-1, with 10 bases lining up with TRBD2. The CDR3 sequence is 15 residues long. V trimming: 4 bases; J trimming: 9 bases; junction bases outside the gene matches: 10. Germline values: CDR1 SGHRS, CDR2 YFSETQ. The CDR3, as DNA: TGCGCCAGCAGCCGGGTGCCTAGCGGGGGTAGTGAGCAGTTCTTC. It codes for CASSRVPSGGSEQFF.

V usage is TRBV11-2 and J usage is TRBJ2-7; D remains unclear. V lost 4 bases and J 4 bases, leaving 5 bases between the germline ends. Germline loops: CDR1 SGHAT, CDR2 FQNNGV. The CDR3 consists of 11 residues. The CDR3 is CASSSAYEQYF. CDR3 DNA: TGTGCCAGCAGCTCGGCTTACGAGCAGTACTTC.